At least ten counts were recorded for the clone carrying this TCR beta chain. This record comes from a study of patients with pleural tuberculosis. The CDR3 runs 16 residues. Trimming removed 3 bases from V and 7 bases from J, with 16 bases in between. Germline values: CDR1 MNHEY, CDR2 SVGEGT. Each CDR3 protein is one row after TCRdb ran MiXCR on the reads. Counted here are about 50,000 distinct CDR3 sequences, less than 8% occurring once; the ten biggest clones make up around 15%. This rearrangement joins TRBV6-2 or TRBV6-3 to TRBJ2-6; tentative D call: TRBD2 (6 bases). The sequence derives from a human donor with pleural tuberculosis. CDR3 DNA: TGTGCCAGCAGTTATGGTGCGGGACCCCTAGCCAACGTCCTGACTTTC. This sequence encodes CASSYGAGPLANVLTF.